One sample yielded the 15 T cell receptor beta chains listed below, sequenced in a study of CD8+CD57+ T cells in acquired aplastic anemia. Template material for TCR beta VDJ and CDR3 profiling consisted of genomic DNA. TCRdb re-derived calls from the reads in MiXCR, one entry per CDR3 protein. The sample has some 120,000 distinct CDR3 sequences; 40% to 60% are singletons. Sequences were obtained from sorted CD4+, CD8+, or CD8+CD57+ T cells (not recorded which) from PBMCs. All receptors come from a human donor in good health, serving as a control.

As concerns this clonotype: With a much larger clone just one base away, this may be a read error. This chain joins TRBV2 and TRBJ2-5; D uncertain. CDR3 length: 12 amino acids. Trimming shortened V by 7 bases and J by 1 base, and 7 bases separated the two germline ends. CDR1 is SNHLY, CDR2 FYNNEI, per germline. The CDR3 DNA is TGTGCCAGCATGGGGTTCCAAGAGACCCAGTACTTC. Residues: CASMGFQETQYF.

This clonotype has ten or more counts. The chain has TRBV30 and TRBJ1-2, with D maybe TRBD1 (5 bases). The CDR3 loop spans 13 amino acids. V lost 3 bases and J 4 bases, leaving 12 bases between the germline ends. Germline V gene lookup returns CDR1 GTSNPN and CDR2 SVGIG (reference sequence). CDR3 region: CAWSRDRPYGYTF. DNA for the CDR3: TGTGCCTGGAGCAGAGACAGACCCTATGGCTACACCTTC. The full variable domain, with the rest looked up from reference TRBV30 and TRBJ1-2, is SQTIHQWPATLVQPVGSPLSLECTVEGTSNPNLYWYRQAAGRGLQLLFYSVGIGQISSEVPQNLSASRPQDRQFILSSKKLLLSDSGFYLCAWSRDRPYGYTFGSGTRLTVV.

V and J are TRBV4-1 and TRBJ2-7; D is possibly TRBD2 (6 bases). V lost 5 bases and J 3 bases, leaving 14 bases between the germline ends. Germline CDR1 MGHRA, CDR2 YSYEKL. This CDR3 is built from 14 residues. CDR3 nucleotide sequence: TGCGCCAGCAGCTCGAGCGGGTCCTTCTACGAGCAGTACTTC. The encoded protein is CASSSSGSFYEQYF.

This clonotype was seen many times. The rearrangement links TRBV12-3 or TRBV12-4 to TRBJ2-7, with D perhaps TRBD1 (6 bases). The V end was cut by 5 bases, the J end by 2 bases, with 16 bases between. The CDR3 consists of 15 residues. CDR3 DNA sequence: TGTGCCAGCAGTCCCGGACAGTCGACGGCCTACGAGCAGTACTTC. Residues: CASSPGQSTAYEQYF.

The chain is built from TRBV11-2 and TRBJ1-6; 8 bases line up with TRBD1. This CDR3 contains 17 residues. Germline assignment: CDR1 SGHAT and CDR2 FQNNGV. With V trimmed by 5 bases and J by 7 bases, 13 bases remained unmatched. The CDR3 loop is CASSRSLDRGGNSPLHF. The CDR3 bases are TGTGCCAGCAGCCGCTCCCTCGACAGGGGTGGGAATTCACCCCTCCACTTT.

This clonotype was picked up many times. The chain carries TRBV20-1 and TRBJ2-1; D gene unclear. CDR1 is DFQATT, CDR2 SNEGSKA, per germline (reference sequence). The V and J ends lost 5 bases and 0 bases respectively, with 14 bases between them. This CDR3 spans 15 amino acids. This CDR3 reads CSAAVTPSSYNEQFF. DNA of the CDR3: TGCAGTGCTGCAGTTACTCCGAGCTCCTACAATGAGCAGTTCTTC.

The CDR3 nucleotides are TGTGCCAGCTCACCGCCCCGACTAGCGGAGGCCTACGAGCAGTACTTC. As protein: CASSPPRLAEAYEQYF. The chain joins TRBV18 to TRBJ2-7; 9 bases map to TRBD2. Trimming took 3 bases from V and 2 from J; bases not matched to a gene: 8. CDR1 is KGHSH and CDR2 is LQKENI in the germline V gene. CDR3 length: 16 residues.

This clonotype was counted at least ten times. V gene TRBV4-2 combines with J gene TRBJ2-3, with TRBD1 matching over 11 bases. CDR1 is LGHNA and CDR2 is YNFKEQ in the germline V gene. Trimming removed 4 bases from V and 6 bases from J; junction bases left unmatched: 6. The length of the CDR3 is 15 residues. This CDR3 reads CASSPRTGGRDTQYF. CDR3 in DNA: TGTGCCAGCAGCCCCCGGACAGGGGGCAGGGATACGCAGTATTTT.

This clonotype has a single count. The CDR3 DNA reads as TGTGCCACTCGGACAGAAGACTCCTACGAGCAGTACTTC. Translation gives CATRTEDSYEQYF. V and J are TRBV2 and TRBJ2-7; D is possibly TRBD1 (6 bases). Germline-derived CDR1 and CDR2 are SNHLY and FYNNEI. The ends were cut back, 10 bases at V and 0 bases at J, with 13 bases in the middle. CDR3 length: 13 residues. Drawing the rest from reference TRBV2 and TRBJ2-7, the complete variable domain is EPEVTQTPSHQVTQMGQEVILRCVPISNHLYFYWYRQILGQKVEFLVSFYNNEISEKSEIFDDQFSVERPDGSNFTLKIRSTKLEDSAMYFCATRTEDSYEQYFGPGTRLTVT.

This clonotype showed up many times. This chain connects TRBV6-1 to TRBJ1-6, with 7 bases lining up with TRBD1. Germline assignment: CDR1 MNHNS and CDR2 SASEGT. The CDR3 consists of 16 residues. J was trimmed by 2 bases and V by 6 bases; bases with no gene match: 7. CDR3 DNA sequence: TGTGCCAGCAGACGTCAGGGGGGGGCCTATAATTCACCCCTCCACTTT. Translating gives CASRRQGGAYNSPLHF.

The chain links TRBV10-3 to TRBJ2-1; 12 bases fit TRBD2. V lost 2 bases and J lost 6; bases outside the gene matches: 8. The CDR3 has 17 amino acids. The germline V gene encodes CDR1 ENHRY and CDR2 SYGVKD. The chain's CDR3 is CAISEASGGGRGNEQFF. CDR3 in DNA: TGTGCCATCAGTGAGGCTAGCGGGGGGGGCCGTGGCAATGAGCAGTTCTTC.

CDR3 amino acids: CASSAGQGTEGGYTF. In DNA form, the CDR3 reads TGTGCCAGCAGCGCTGGACAGGGGACCGAAGGAGGCTACACCTTC. V and J are TRBV7-9 and TRBJ1-2; 9 bases align to TRBD1. The junction had 12 bases not matched to a gene; V was cut back by 5 bases and J by 8 bases. The CDR3 has 15 amino acids. Germline loops: CDR1 SEHNR, CDR2 FQNEAQ (reference sequence).

This clonotype was recorded many times. V gene TRBV20-1 combines with J gene TRBJ2-4, with TRBD2 as a possible D gene (5 bases). The germline gives CDR1 DFQATT, CDR2 SNEGSKA (reference sequence). The CDR3 extends over 13 amino acids. V was trimmed by 3 bases and J by 10 bases, leaving 16 bases between them. The chain's CDR3 is CSASLTREGIQYF. The DNA of the CDR3 is TGCAGTGCTAGTTTAACACGTGAGGGAATTCAGTACTTC.

The J gene is TRBJ2-7, the V gene TRBV15; 10 nucleotides align to TRBD1. Germline V gene lookup returns CDR1 LNHNV and CDR2 YYDKDF (reference sequence). V trimming: 2 bases; J trimming: 3 bases; junction bases outside the gene matches: 7. The CDR3 runs 16 residues. CDR3 in DNA: TGTGCCACCAGCAGATTATACGGGACAGGGGTCTACGAGCAGTACTTC. This translates into CATSRLYGTGVYEQYF.

This clonotype was seen more than once but under ten times. The chain links TRBV6-2 or TRBV6-3 to TRBJ2-3; tentative D call: TRBD1 (6 bases). This CDR3 is 15 amino acids long. Germline assignment: CDR1 MNHEY and CDR2 SVGEGT. The V gene lost 2 bases and the J gene lost 3 bases, with 12 bases spanning the gap. Here the CDR3 reads CASSYGQGNTDTQYF. The DNA for the CDR3 is TGTGCCAGCAGTTACGGGCAGGGGAATACAGATACGCAGTATTTT.